The TCR beta chain described here comes from a study of response to subunit inactivated influenza vaccine (dated by TCRdb to the late 2010s). For context, the study as a whole: To follow how T cells responded to a trivalent subunit inactivated influenza vaccine, the researchers relied on deep quantitative profiling of the T cell receptor repertoire.

From the cysteine through the phenylalanine, the CDR3 covers 18 amino acids. Just CDR3 DNA is preserved here, 54 bases in frame from base 1. The germline V and J ends show losses of 4 bases and 0 bases respectively, and no gene match explains 5 bases of the junction. CDR1 MNHEY and CDR2 SVGAGI are derived from the germline V gene. Preparation of the library involved RT-PCR. For sequencing, an Illumina HiSeq 2500 was employed. Through fastp at Q25 and MiXCR, TCRdb rebuilt clones from the public reads, retaining in-frame beta chains. Each entry is one CDR3 protein sequence, shown with its most common DNA and genes. The sample includes about 780,000 distinct CDR3 sequences, with about a fifth observed a single time. The ten most abundant clones make up about a tenth of the sample. Remarks on this clonotype: Its recognized antigen is unknown. No base quality information exists; no much larger clone differs at one position.

Beyond this particular receptor, the publication reports: The authors proposed that each seasonal influenza vaccination may bring in only a limited number of new T cells.

Here the chain combines TRBV6-5 and TRBJ2-1, with TRBD2 matching 14 junction bases. The sequence derives from a man aged 45 to 65 who received an inactivated influenza vaccine. Donor details come from another sample of the same person, matched by shared clones. The specimen comprised PBMCs from blood, sampled around 5 days after vaccination. The DNA reads as follows: TGTGCCAGCAGTTCTAGGACTAGCGGGGGGAGCTCCTACAATGAGCAGTTCTTC. Its coded protein is CASSSRTSGGSSYNEQFF.